Listed below are T cell receptor beta chains from one sample, sequenced in a study of control samples from healthy donors and cancer patients. Libraries were prepared by immunoSEQ multiplex PCR; TCRdb keeps only in-frame clonotypes and omits some of them. The sample contains roughly 200,000 clones, about 90% of which appear only once. The sample consisted of blood. The receptors were gathered from a man aged 30-40 years in good health. Each CDR3 is given with its conserved first and last residue. D genes are given only for firm matches. Clone size appears in some rows only: once, few, many, or a class for an expanded clone.

DNA: TGTGCCAGCAGTATTCGGGAATCTAATGAAAAACTGTTTTTT
CDR3: CASSIRESNEKLFF
length: 14
J: TRBJ1-4
size: few
V: TRBV2
D: NA

DNA: TGTGCCAGCAGCGACAGGGAAGCGTATAATTCACCCCTCCACTTT
CDR3: CASSDREAYNSPLHF
length: 15
J: TRBJ1-6
size: NA
V: TRBV2
D: TRBD1

DNA: TGTGCCATCCGTTTCGGGACAGGCTTTAACTATGGCTACACCTTC
CDR3: CAIRFGTGFNYGYTF
length: 15
J: TRBJ1-2
size: NA
V: TRBV10-3
D: TRBD1

DNA: TGTGCCAGCAGCCAAGTTTTCTATTCAATGAACTATGGCTACACCTTC
CDR3: CASSQVFYSMNYGYTF
length: 16
J: TRBJ1-2
size: NA
V: TRBV3-1/TRBV3-2
D: NA

DNA: TGCGCCAGCAGCATATACAGGGGGCCAACCGGGGAGCTGTTTTTT
CDR3: CASSIYRGPTGELFF
length: 15
J: TRBJ2-2
size: NA
V: TRBV5-1
D: TRBD1

DNA: TGTGCCAGCAGCCGCCCCCAAGGGGGCAATCAGCCCCAGCATTTT
CDR3: CASSRPQGGNQPQHF
length: 15
J: TRBJ1-5
size: NA
V: TRBV7-2
D: NA

DNA: TGCGCCAGCAGTTCAACTAGGGGGGCGGGGGATACGCAGTATTTT
CDR3: CASSSTRGAGDTQYF
length: 15
J: TRBJ2-3
size: NA
V: TRBV10-1
D: NA

DNA: TGTGCCATCAGTGAGGCAAACAGGGGGTCTTTCTATGGCTACACCTTC
CDR3: CAISEANRGSFYGYTF
length: 16
J: TRBJ1-2
size: NA
V: TRBV10-3
D: TRBD1

DNA: TGCGCCAGCAATAGCGGGGGGCGCTCTGGGGCCAACGTCCTGACTTTC
CDR3: CASNSGGRSGANVLTF
length: 16
J: TRBJ2-6
size: NA
V: TRBV5-1
D: TRBD2

DNA: TGTGCCAGCAGCATCTCAGGGGGAGTCTACGAGCAGTACTTC
CDR3: CASSISGGVYEQYF
length: 14
J: TRBJ2-7
size: NA
V: TRBV5-4
D: TRBD1

DNA: TGTGCCAGCTTGGTCGGGCCGGACTACGAGCAGTACTTC
CDR3: CASLVGPDYEQYF
length: 13
J: TRBJ2-7
size: once
V: TRBV6-5
D: NA

DNA: TGTGCCAGCAGCACAGGACAGGCATGGGTTCATGGCTACACCTTC
CDR3: CASSTGQAWVHGYTF
length: 15
J: TRBJ1-2
size: NA
V: TRBV11-2
D: TRBD1

DNA: TGCGCCAGCAGTGAAGGACAGGGGGTAGGAAAACTGTTTTTT
CDR3: CASSEGQGVGKLFF
length: 14
J: TRBJ1-4
size: NA
V: TRBV10-1
D: TRBD1

DNA: TGTGCCAGCAGCTCCGGACAGGGGATGACCTACGAGCAGTACTTC
CDR3: CASSSGQGMTYEQYF
length: 15
J: TRBJ2-7
size: NA
V: TRBV7-9
D: TRBD1

DNA: TGTGCCTGGAGTATAGGACAGGATTCACCCCTCCACTTT
CDR3: CAWSIGQDSPLHF
length: 13
J: TRBJ1-6
size: NA
V: TRBV30
D: TRBD1

DNA: TGTGCCAGCAGCTTGTCGGCAGGCGGGACAGATACGCAGTATTTT
CDR3: CASSLSAGGTDTQYF
length: 15
J: TRBJ2-3
size: NA
V: TRBV5-6
D: NA

DNA: TGTGCCAGCAGTGACCTCGGGACAAGTGAGCAGTACTTC
CDR3: CASSDLGTSEQYF
length: 13
J: TRBJ2-7
size: once
V: TRBV6-1
D: NA

DNA: TGTGCCAGTAGTATTGGGCAGCCCCAGCATTTT
CDR3: CASSIGQPQHF
length: 11
J: TRBJ1-5
size: NA
V: TRBV19
D: NA

DNA: TGTGCCAGCAGTTTAGTCTCAGGTTGGGGCACTGAAGCTTTCTTT
CDR3: CASSLVSGWGTEAFF
length: 15
J: TRBJ1-1
size: once
V: TRBV28
D: NA

DNA: TGTGCCAGCAGCGTAGGAGGGGACAGGGGCCGCAGAAATTCACCCCTCCACTTT
CDR3: CASSVGGDRGRRNSPLHF
length: 18
J: TRBJ1-6
size: few
V: TRBV9
D: TRBD1

DNA: TGTGCCAGCAGCTCCGAACCGACAGGGTCTGGAAACACCATATATTTT
CDR3: CASSSEPTGSGNTIYF
length: 16
J: TRBJ1-3
size: NA
V: TRBV5-5
D: TRBD1

DNA: TGTGCCAGCAGTTTCGGGACAGGCGCCACTGAAGCTTTCTTT
CDR3: CASSFGTGATEAFF
length: 14
J: TRBJ1-1
size: once
V: TRBV6-5
D: TRBD1

DNA: TGTGCCAGCAAGGATACAGGATATAATGAAAAACTGTTTTTT
CDR3: CASKDTGYNEKLFF
length: 14
J: TRBJ1-4
size: NA
V: TRBV2
D: NA

DNA: TGTGCCAGTAGTATAGGTCTGAACAGAGCTGATAACTATGGCTACACCTTC
CDR3: CASSIGLNRADNYGYTF
length: 17
J: TRBJ1-2
size: NA
V: TRBV19
D: NA

DNA: TGCGCCAGCAGCTTGACCGATAGCGGGCGAGGGGCAGATACGCAGTATTTT
CDR3: CASSLTDSGRGADTQYF
length: 17
J: TRBJ2-3
size: NA
V: TRBV5-1
D: TRBD2

DNA: TGTGCCAGCAGTAGACAGGGGCTACACACCGGGGAGCTGTTTTTT
CDR3: CASSRQGLHTGELFF
length: 15
J: TRBJ2-2
size: NA
V: TRBV2
D: TRBD1

DNA: TGCGCCAGCAGCCAGGACTTTTACAATGAGCAGTTCTTC
CDR3: CASSQDFYNEQFF
length: 13
J: TRBJ2-1
size: once
V: TRBV5-1
D: NA

DNA: TGTGCCAGCAGCTTAGTCCGAGCGGGGGGAATAGGGCAGTTCTTC
CDR3: CASSLVRAGGIGQFF
length: 15
J: TRBJ2-1
size: NA
V: TRBV7-2
D: TRBD2

DNA: TGTGCCAGCAACAGCGGCGAAGCGGGCAATGAGCAGTTCTTC
CDR3: CASNSGEAGNEQFF
length: 14
J: TRBJ2-1
size: once
V: TRBV9
D: NA

DNA: TGTGCCAGTAGTATCGTGGGGGCAACTTCACCCCTCCACTTT
CDR3: CASSIVGATSPLHF
length: 14
J: TRBJ1-6
size: NA
V: TRBV19
D: NA

DNA: TGTGCCAGCAGCCAAGGATCGGGCAGGAACTATGGCTACACCTTC
CDR3: CASSQGSGRNYGYTF
length: 15
J: TRBJ1-2
size: NA
V: TRBV3-1/TRBV3-2
D: NA

DNA: TGTGCCATCAGTATTGCAGGGAACACTGAAGCTTTCTTT
CDR3: CAISIAGNTEAFF
length: 13
J: TRBJ1-1
size: NA
V: TRBV10-3
D: NA

DNA: TGTGCCAGCAGTCCTCAGGGAGAAACTGAAGCTTTCTTT
CDR3: CASSPQGETEAFF
length: 13
J: TRBJ1-1
size: NA
V: TRBV12-3/TRBV12-4
D: NA

DNA: TGTGCCAGCATTGGGCAGGGGGTAAGATCACCCCTCCACTTT
CDR3: CASIGQGVRSPLHF
length: 14
J: TRBJ1-6
size: NA
V: TRBV2
D: TRBD1

DNA: TGTGCCAGCAGTGAGATAGCGGGGGGGATCTACAATGAGCAGTTCTTC
CDR3: CASSEIAGGIYNEQFF
length: 16
J: TRBJ2-1
size: NA
V: TRBV6-1
D: TRBD2

DNA: TGTGCCAGCAGCTTGGTACAGGGGAACAATCAGCCCCAGCATTTT
CDR3: CASSLVQGNNQPQHF
length: 15
J: TRBJ1-5
size: NA
V: TRBV5-5
D: TRBD1

DNA: TGTGCCAGCAGCTCACAGGGGGCGCGGAGCAATCAGCCCCAGCATTTT
CDR3: CASSSQGARSNQPQHF
length: 16
J: TRBJ1-5
size: NA
V: TRBV6-2/TRBV6-3
D: TRBD1

DNA: TGTGCCAGCAGTTCCGAGGGCAATCAGCCCCAGCATTTT
CDR3: CASSSEGNQPQHF
length: 13
J: TRBJ1-5
size: NA
V: TRBV6-2/TRBV6-3
D: NA

DNA: TGCGCCAGCAGTGGTGAGCGGACACATAGCACAGATACGCAGTATTTT
CDR3: CASSGERTHSTDTQYF
length: 16
J: TRBJ2-3
size: NA
V: TRBV10-1
D: NA

DNA: TGTGCCAGCAGCCAAGATTTCTTTAATTCACCCCTCCACTTT
CDR3: CASSQDFFNSPLHF
length: 14
J: TRBJ1-6
size: NA
V: TRBV14
D: NA

DNA: TGTGCCATCAGTGGTGAAAGGGAAGTCTACGAGCAGTACTTC
CDR3: CAISGEREVYEQYF
length: 14
J: TRBJ2-7
size: NA
V: TRBV10-3
D: NA

DNA: TGTGCCAGTAGTGGGACTGAGAGCTCCTATAATTCACCCCTCCACTTT
CDR3: CASSGTESSYNSPLHF
length: 16
J: TRBJ1-6
size: NA
V: TRBV19
D: NA

DNA: TGTGCCAGCAGCTTCCCGGCGGGGGGCCGCACAGATACGCAGTATTTT
CDR3: CASSFPAGGRTDTQYF
length: 16
J: TRBJ2-3
size: NA
V: TRBV7-9
D: TRBD2

DNA: TGTGCCACCAGCAGAGGTTCGCGTTCACCCCTCCACTTT
CDR3: CATSRGSRSPLHF
length: 13
J: TRBJ1-6
size: NA
V: TRBV15
D: NA

DNA: TGCAGCGTTGCTAACAGGGGCGGTAATGAAAAACTGTTTTTT
CDR3: CSVANRGGNEKLFF
length: 14
J: TRBJ1-4
size: NA
V: TRBV29-1
D: TRBD1

DNA: TGTGCCTGGAATTGGCACCAAGAAGCTTTCTTT
CDR3: CAWNWHQEAFF
length: 11
J: TRBJ1-1
size: NA
V: TRBV30
D: NA

DNA: TGCGCCAGCAGCCAAGTTCTGACAGATGGCTACACCTTC
CDR3: CASSQVLTDGYTF
length: 13
J: TRBJ1-2
size: NA
V: TRBV4-1
D: NA

DNA: TGTGCCAGCAGCTTCCCGGGGGCCTACGAGCAGTACTTC
CDR3: CASSFPGAYEQYF
length: 13
J: TRBJ2-7
size: NA
V: TRBV11-2
D: NA

DNA: TGCGCCAGCAGCTCGGGACAGGGGCTCCTTAAGAGCAATCAGCCCCAGCATTTT
CDR3: CASSSGQGLLKSNQPQHF
length: 18
J: TRBJ1-5
size: NA
V: TRBV5-1
D: TRBD1

DNA: TGTGCCTGGGCCTCAAACGGGGGGAACATTCAGTACTTC
CDR3: CAWASNGGNIQYF
length: 13
J: TRBJ2-4
size: NA
V: TRBV30
D: TRBD2

DNA: TGTGCCAGCACCCCCGCGGGGGGCCTGAACACTGAAGCTTTCTTT
CDR3: CASTPAGGLNTEAFF
length: 15
J: TRBJ1-1
size: NA
V: TRBV6-2/TRBV6-3
D: NA

DNA: TGTGCCAGCAGCTCCAAGGGGGGGGCCTACGAGCAGTACTTC
CDR3: CASSSKGGAYEQYF
length: 14
J: TRBJ2-7
size: NA
V: TRBV5-4
D: NA

DNA: TGCGCCAGCGCGCTTCCGGGACAGGGGGCACCCCTCCACTTT
CDR3: CASALPGQGAPLHF
length: 14
J: TRBJ1-6
size: NA
V: TRBV10-2
D: TRBD1